The present entry profiles one T cell receptor beta chain with its context. Its matching antigen is unknown. Sorted-subset replicate PCR reactions were performed with 200 ng DNA, corresponding to tens of thousands of T cell genomes. TCRdb's table, derived via immunoSEQ multiplex PCR, lists solely in-frame clones and lacks some. The table shows some 2,100,000 clones, with roughly 91% occurring only once. This sample was included in a study of shared clonotypes between healthy human individuals. Study-level results: The study generally estimated greater richness for naive than memory subsets.

Naive CD8 cells comprised CD45RO-negative, CCR7-positively selected cells, excluding terminally differentiated effector memory CD45RA+ cells. Adult Caucasians living in Nashville, Tennessee made up all of the donors. The CDR3 extends over 14 amino acids. In germline, CDR1 is SEHNR, CDR2 FQNEAQ (reference sequence). V lost 5 bases and J lost 2, with 13 bases in between. The source material was naive CD8+ T cells from PBMCs. The TCR sequence derives from a man younger than 35 in good health. Some clones in this sample may be carry-over from other donors' samples. The rearrangement links TRBV7-9 to TRBJ2-7; no definite D call. The CDR3 protein is CASSRVSDAYEQYF. The CDR3 DNA is TGTGCCAGCAGCAGAGTTTCGGACGCCTACGAGCAGTACTTC.